This T cell receptor (beta chain) emerged from a study of blood T cell repertoires in COVID-19. Study information: From the United States, Italy and Spain came samples of acute and convalescent COVID-19. T cells, B-cell-depleted T cells, or PBMCs provided the cDNA or gDNA that served as material.

The table came from immunoSEQ multiplex PCR; TCRdb's copy has only in-frame clones and leaves some out. The data hold just over 250,000 clones, with about 91% observed a single time. The germline gives CDR1 SQVTM, CDR2 ANQGSEA. The CDR3 sequence is 14 residues long. Losses at the gene ends were 7 bases for V and 5 bases for J; bases not matched to a gene: 13. The sequenced sample consisted of peripheral blood. The chain has TRBV29-1 and TRBJ2-5, with 7 bases fitting TRBD1. This receptor was identified in a young adult with COVID-19, enrolled during active disease. CDR3 in amino acids: CSASDRVAIETQYF. DNA of the CDR3: TGCAGCGCCTCAGACAGGGTGGCTATCGAGACCCAGTACTTC.